The 25 T cell receptor beta chains in this list originate from one sample, sequenced in a study of T cells expressing NK-cell markers. TCRdb reprocessed the 5' RACE reads; each CDR3 protein has one entry and no DNA is given. This table holds fewer than 400,000 distinct CDR3 sequences. The sample consisted of blood T cells: a sorted CD56 or NKG2C T cell subset, CD4+ or CD8+ T cells, or bulk PBMC T cells (not recorded which). The receptor source for this set is a woman in her forties or fifties in good health.

The chain has TRBV18 and TRBJ2-5; absent DNA, TCRdb's TRBD2 call cannot be checked. The CDR3 runs to 16 residues. Germline CDR1 is KGHSH and CDR2 is LQKENI. CDR3 residues: CASSPGALAAVETQYF.

This chain uses TRBV9 with TRBJ2-2. This CDR3 region has 14 residues. The germline V gene has CDR1 SGDLS and CDR2 YYNGEE. CDR3 sequence: CASSVDSNTGELFF.

The V and J genes are TRBV5-1 and TRBJ2-4. Germline loops: CDR1 SGHRS, CDR2 YFSETQ. This CDR3 spans 15 amino acids. CDR3 sequence: CASSSPDIAKNIQYF.

The chain links TRBV6-5 to TRBJ2-3; as DNA is missing, the TRBD2 call by TCRdb cannot be tested. The CDR3 is 16 amino acids. In germline, CDR1 is MNHEY, CDR2 SVGAGI. The CDR3 region is CASSGGLAAYTDTQYF.

The V call is TRBV12-3 or TRBV12-4, the J call TRBJ2-7; the TRBD1 assignment by TCRdb is unverifiable without DNA. This CDR3 contains 17 residues. The CDR3 protein is CASTRRRGLTPRMEQYF.

The CDR3 is CASSILEGEQFF. The chain joins TRBV19 to TRBJ2-1; with no DNA, the TCRdb D assignment of TRBD2 cannot be verified. Per the germline V gene, CDR1 is LNHDA and CDR2 is SQIVND (reference sequence). This CDR3 region has 12 residues.

The chain is built from TRBV27 and TRBJ2-3; TCRdb reports TRBD2, a call that lacks DNA to check it against. This CDR3 region has 12 residues. Germline V gene lookup returns CDR1 MNHEY and CDR2 SMNVEV (reference sequence). The CDR3 is CASSPERVTQYF.

The chain uses TRBV10-1 and TRBJ1-1; TCRdb's D gene call, TRBD1, goes unchecked for lack of DNA. Per germline, CDR1 WNHNN and CDR2 SYGVQD (reference sequence). The CDR3 has 13 amino acids. CDR3 amino acids: CASSEPLGAEAFF.

The chain employs TRBV29-1 and TRBJ1-1. CDR1 is SQVTM and CDR2 is ANQGSEA in the germline V gene. The CDR3 length is 13 residues. CDR3 residues: CSVVEGSNTEAFF.

The chain is built from TRBV12-3 or TRBV12-4 and TRBJ2-2; the D call of TRBD2 rests on TCRdb alone, since no DNA is present to check it. The CDR3 is made up of 14 amino acids. The CDR3 is CASTFSGVAGELFF.

The chain joins TRBV10-1 to TRBJ2-7; absent DNA, TCRdb's TRBD2 call cannot be checked. The V gene's germline CDR1 is WNHNN and CDR2 SYGVQD (reference sequence). This CDR3 has 14 amino acids. The CDR3 spells CASSGNGPFHEQYF.

This chain connects TRBV20-1 to TRBJ1-1. CDR3 size: 14 residues. Germline V gene data show CDR1 as DFQATT and CDR2 as SNEGSKA (reference sequence). The CDR3 protein is CSARTGIMNTEAFF.

CDR3 protein: CASSKGGPSGTYEQYF. This chain links TRBV21-1 with TRBJ2-7; no DNA is available, so the TRBD2 call from TCRdb remains unchecked. TRBV21-1 is a pseudogene. CDR3 size: 16 residues.

The CDR3 region is CATSAGTGPLGQFF. V is TRBV24-1 and J is TRBJ2-1; TCRdb reports TRBD1, a call that lacks DNA to check it against. Germline V gene data show CDR1 as KGHDR and CDR2 as SFDVKD. CDR3 length: 14 residues.

The genes are TRBV18 and TRBJ2-1. Germline assignment: CDR1 KGHSH and CDR2 LQKENI. This CDR3 spans 12 amino acids. The CDR3 sequence: CASSPLGHEQFF.

The chain links TRBV3-1 to TRBJ2-1. The CDR3 extends over 15 amino acids. CDR1 and CDR2 from the germline V gene are LGHDT and YNNKEL (reference sequence). Here the CDR3 reads CASSRDSLSYNEQFF.

V usage is TRBV7-9 and J usage is TRBJ1-1. The CDR3 spans 12 residues. Germline-derived CDR1 and CDR2 are SEHNR and FQNEAQ (reference sequence). CDR3: CASTLGGAEAFF.

V usage is TRBV5-1 and J usage is TRBJ2-1. CDR1 and CDR2 (germline): SGHRS, YFSETQ. The CDR3 runs to 13 residues. The CDR3 loop reads CASSLAVYNEQFF. Complete variable domain (other parts from reference TRBV5-1 and TRBJ2-1): KAGVTQTPRYLIKTRGQQVTLSCSPISGHRSVSWYQQTPGQGLQFLFEYFSETQRNKGNFPGRFSGRQFSNSRSEMNVSTLELGDSALYLCASSLAVYNEQFFGPGTRLTVL.

This chain links TRBV11-3 with TRBJ2-1. CDR1 SGHNT and CDR2 YENEEA come from the germline V gene. CDR3 size: 14 residues. The CDR3 here is CASSLESNYNEQFF.

The J gene is TRBJ1-1, the V gene TRBV5-1. The length of the CDR3 is 13 residues. Per germline, CDR1 SGHRS and CDR2 YFSETQ. CDR3 sequence: CASSLVSNSEAFF.

This CDR3 is CSAPPTVGRTDTQYF. V and J are TRBV20-1 and TRBJ2-3; TCRdb designates TRBD1, a call that cannot be tested without DNA. This CDR3 is built from 15 residues. Germline V gene data show CDR1 as DFQATT and CDR2 as SNEGSKA (reference sequence).

This chain links TRBV6-2 or TRBV6-3 with TRBJ2-7; there is no DNA to check the TCRdb D call of TRBD2. From germline, CDR1 is MNHEY and CDR2 SVGEGT. This CDR3 spans 16 amino acids. The chain's CDR3 is CASSPRLAGGPHEQYF.

This chain's CDR3 is CSAYDTLRGEKETQYF. The genes are TRBV20-1 and TRBJ2-5; TCRdb's D gene call, TRBD1, goes unchecked for lack of DNA. Germline V CDR1 and CDR2: DFQATT, SNEGSKA (reference sequence). The CDR3 runs 16 residues.

The gene calls are TRBV27 and TRBJ2-6; the TCRdb D gene call, TRBD2, has no DNA to confirm it. This CDR3 is 15 amino acids long. The V gene's germline CDR1 is MNHEY and CDR2 SMNVEV (reference sequence). CDR3: CASSLGRAGANVLTF.

The chain employs TRBV29-1 and TRBJ1-1. Germline CDR1 SQVTM, CDR2 ANQGSEA. The CDR3 spans 11 residues. The CDR3 here is CSVQVNTEAFF.